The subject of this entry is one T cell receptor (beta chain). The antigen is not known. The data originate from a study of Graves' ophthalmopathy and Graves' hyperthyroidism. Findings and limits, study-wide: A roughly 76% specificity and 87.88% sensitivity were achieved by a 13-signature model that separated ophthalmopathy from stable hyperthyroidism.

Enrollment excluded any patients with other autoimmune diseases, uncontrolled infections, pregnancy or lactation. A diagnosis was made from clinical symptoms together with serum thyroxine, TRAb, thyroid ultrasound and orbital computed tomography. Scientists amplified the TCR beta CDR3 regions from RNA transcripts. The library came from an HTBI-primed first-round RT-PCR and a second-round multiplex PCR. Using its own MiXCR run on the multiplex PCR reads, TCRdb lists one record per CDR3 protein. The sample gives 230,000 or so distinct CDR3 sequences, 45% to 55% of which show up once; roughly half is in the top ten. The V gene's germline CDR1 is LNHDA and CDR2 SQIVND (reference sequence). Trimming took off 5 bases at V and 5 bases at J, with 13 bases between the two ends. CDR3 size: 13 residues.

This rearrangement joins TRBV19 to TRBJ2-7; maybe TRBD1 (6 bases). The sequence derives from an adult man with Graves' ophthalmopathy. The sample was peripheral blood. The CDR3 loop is CASSFITGNEQYF. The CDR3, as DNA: TGTGCCAGTAGTTTCATCACAGGGAACGAGCAGTACTTC.